The T cell receptor (beta chain) described here comes from a study of blood T cell repertoires in COVID-19. Study summary: COVID-19 samples from acute and convalescent phases originated in the United States, Italy and Spain. Nucleic acid was either cDNA or gDNA, and it came from T cells, B-cell-depleted T cells, or PBMCs.

CDR1 and CDR2 (germline): SGHAT, FQNNGV. Deletions cut 5 bases from V and 9 bases from J, with 23 bases between. This CDR3 has 16 amino acids. In the authors' workflow: Amplification of reference gene primers was used by the study to estimate nucleated cell counts. The repertoire was sequenced with immunoSEQ multiplex PCR; TCRdb's copy has only in-frame clones and lacks some. V and J calls and clone size follow that table, whereas D and trimming were derived from the DNA. The sample yields approximately 62,000 clones, 70% to 90% seen once. The chain uses TRBV11-2 and TRBJ2-1; D perhaps matches TRBD2 (6 bases). This receptor was obtained from a man between 60 and 75 years old with acute or convalescent COVID-19. Sequenced sample: peripheral blood. The CDR3 protein is CASSKYRDSAPGEQFF. The CDR3 region has the DNA TGTGCCAGCAGCAAGTACCGGGACTCCGCCCCCGGTGAGCAGTTCTTC.